These T cell receptor beta chains were read from a single sample in a study of T cell responses to AZD1222 COVID-19 vaccine. Generated by immunoSEQ multiplex PCR, the TCRdb table keeps only in-frame clones and is missing some. The data show around 140,000 clones, roughly 92% seen once. The sequences come from peripheral blood, collected on day 0 of AZD1222 vaccination. These receptors all stem from an adult in good health. The CDR3 runs from the conserved cysteine through the conserved F or W. Each record gives: V gene, D gene, J gene, clone size, CDR3 protein, CDR3 DNA. The D gene is left open where the match is weak. The size of a clone is reported for some rows only, either as once, few or many, or as a class for expanded clones.

v_gene: TRBV5-8; d_gene: TRBD1; j_gene: TRBJ1-2; abundance: .; CDR3aa: CASSSQRTGGNYGYTF; CDR3nt: TGTGCCAGCAGCTCCCAAAGGACAGGGGGAAACTATGGCTACACCTTC
v_gene: TRBV7-6; d_gene: .; j_gene: TRBJ2-1; abundance: once; CDR3aa: CASSGTSRGRNEQFF; CDR3nt: TGTGCCAGCAGCGGAACTTCCAGGGGAAGAAATGAGCAGTTCTTC
v_gene: TRBV18; d_gene: .; j_gene: TRBJ1-5; abundance: .; CDR3aa: CASSRDTNQPQHF; CDR3nt: TGTGCCAGCTCCCGGGACACCAATCAGCCCCAGCATTTT
v_gene: TRBV3-1/TRBV3-2; d_gene: TRBD1; j_gene: TRBJ2-7; abundance: .; CDR3aa: CASSQGTGQDF; CDR3nt: TGTGCCAGCAGTCAAGGGACAGGGCAGGACTTC
v_gene: TRBV2; d_gene: TRBD1; j_gene: TRBJ2-7; abundance: .; CDR3aa: CASSAGTGFTYEQYF; CDR3nt: TGTGCCAGCAGCGCCGGGACAGGGTTCACCTACGAGCAGTACTTC
v_gene: TRBV12-3/TRBV12-4; d_gene: .; j_gene: TRBJ1-2; abundance: .; CDR3aa: CASSLTIWGYTF; CDR3nt: TGTGCCAGCAGTTTAACTATTTGGGGCTACACCTTC
v_gene: TRBV7-2; d_gene: .; j_gene: TRBJ2-5; abundance: .; CDR3aa: CASNRLSQETQYF; CDR3nt: TGTGCCAGCAACCGATTATCACAAGAAACCCAGTACTTC
v_gene: TRBV29-1; d_gene: .; j_gene: TRBJ2-5; abundance: .; CDR3aa: CSVLDNQETQYF; CDR3nt: TGCAGCGTTTTGGATAACCAAGAGACCCAGTACTTC
v_gene: TRBV11-2; d_gene: TRBD2; j_gene: TRBJ2-1; abundance: once; CDR3aa: CASSGNGGRASIRYNEQFF; CDR3nt: TGTGCCAGCAGCGGAAACGGCGGGAGGGCCTCTATTCGGTACAATGAGCAGTTCTTC
v_gene: TRBV19; d_gene: .; j_gene: TRBJ1-1; abundance: .; CDR3aa: CASSRGGPTEAFF; CDR3nt: TGTGCCAGTAGCCGAGGGGGGCCCACTGAAGCTTTCTTT